The clone carrying this T cell receptor (beta chain) appeared many times. Its antigen is undetermined. The data stem from a study of identical twins. Study-wide points: For out-of-frame alpha sequences shared by twins, low generation probability was in excess.

V was clipped by 6 bases and J by 2 bases; unmatched bases: 9. The V gene's germline CDR1 is ENHRY and CDR2 SYGVKD. The CDR3 extends over 17 amino acids. TCRdb analysed the 5' RACE reads with MiXCR anew, one entry per CDR3 protein. Altogether 230,000 or so distinct CDR3 sequences are present, about 8.9% being singletons, with the ten largest covering less than 4%. These same data were also listed under a study on yellow fever vaccine responses in identical twins.

The sequencing sample was made of CD8+ T cells sorted from blood. This TCR derives from a woman aged 18-29 years in good health. This sequence joins TRBV10-3 and TRBJ2-2; the match to TRBD2 covers 10 bases. This CDR3 reads CAIRSSGGVQNTGELFF. Written as DNA, the CDR3 is TGTGCCATCAGATCCAGCGGGGGGGTACAAAACACCGGGGAGCTGTTTTTT.